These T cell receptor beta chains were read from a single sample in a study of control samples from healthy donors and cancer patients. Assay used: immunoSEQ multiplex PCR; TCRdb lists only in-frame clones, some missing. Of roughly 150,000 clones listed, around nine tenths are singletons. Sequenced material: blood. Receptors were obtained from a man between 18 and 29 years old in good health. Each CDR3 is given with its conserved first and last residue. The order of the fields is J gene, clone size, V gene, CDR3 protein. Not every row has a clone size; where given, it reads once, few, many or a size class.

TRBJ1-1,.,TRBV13,CASSLGEGMNTEAFF
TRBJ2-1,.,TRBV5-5,CASSGGLAGEQFF
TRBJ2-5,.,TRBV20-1,CSASDFARGGETQYF
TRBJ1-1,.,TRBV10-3,CAISGAGGEAFF
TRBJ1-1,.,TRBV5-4,CASSLAPGYEAFF
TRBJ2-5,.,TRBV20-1,CSASRTSGQETQYF
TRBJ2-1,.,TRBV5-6,CASSFGLDEQFF
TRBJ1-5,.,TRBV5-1,CASSPVRVINQPQHF
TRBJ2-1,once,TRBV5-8,CASSFSGTGGQFF
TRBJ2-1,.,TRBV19,CASSIDDRSSYNEQFF
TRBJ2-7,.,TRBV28,CASSFPQRGPSSYEQYF
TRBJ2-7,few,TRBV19,CASSIEGSGEQYF
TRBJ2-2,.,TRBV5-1,CASSLTGSGTGELFF
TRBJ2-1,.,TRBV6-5,CASRQGNEQFF
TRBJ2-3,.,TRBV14,CASSHFGGPSTDTQYF
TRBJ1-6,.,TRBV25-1,CASSEYKGGNSPLHF
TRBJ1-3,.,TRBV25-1,CASKGYGNTIYF
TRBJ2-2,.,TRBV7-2,CASSSSGELFF
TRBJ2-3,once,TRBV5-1,CASSPGLAGSHSTDTQYF
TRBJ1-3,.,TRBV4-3,CASSQGTGSGNTIYF
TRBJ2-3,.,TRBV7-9,CASNGVASDTQYF
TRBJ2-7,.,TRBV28,CASSLGQGTYEQYF
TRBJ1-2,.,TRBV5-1,CASSLRDRGRPDGYTF
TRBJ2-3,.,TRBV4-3,CASSQVSGGSTDTQYF
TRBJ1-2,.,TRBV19,CASSSRSMGSQGGYTF
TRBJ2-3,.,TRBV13,CASSGRTGAHPRAQYTQYF
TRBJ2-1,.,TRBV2,CASSECRRNSSYNEQFF
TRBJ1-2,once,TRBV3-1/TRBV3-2,CASSQRWNYGYTF